The 5 T cell receptor beta chains given below trace back to one sample, sequenced in a study of blood T cell repertoires in COVID-19. Some clones are missing from TCRdb's copy, which holds only in-frame ones; the method was immunoSEQ multiplex PCR. The repertoire holds around 290,000 clones, with nearly 90% as singletons. The sequencing sample was made of PBMCs or T cells enriched from blood (not recorded which). These receptors were taken from a woman aged 25 to 39 who had recovered from COVID-19.

This clone has more than one count but fewer than ten. V is TRBV7-9 and J is TRBJ1-1; the D gene is possibly TRBD1 (5 bases). V was pared by 8 bases and J by 5 bases, with 9 bases between. There are 11 residues in the CDR3. Germline V lookup: CDR1 SEHNR, CDR2 FQNEAQ (reference sequence). The CDR3 DNA sequence: TGTGCCAGCGCAGGGAATACTGAAGCTTTCTTT. Translating gives CASAGNTEAFF. Drawing the rest from reference TRBV7-9 and TRBJ1-1, the complete variable domain is DTGVSQNPRHKITKRGQNVTFRCDPISEHNRLYWYRQTLGQGPEFLTYFQNEAQLEKSRLLSDRFSAERPKGSFSTLEIQRTEQGDSAMYLCASAGNTEAFFGQGTRLTVV.

This sequence joins TRBV18 and TRBJ2-7, with D maybe TRBD1 (6 bases). Germline V gene data show CDR1 as KGHSH and CDR2 as LQKENI. The V end lost 1 base, the J end lost 0 bases, and 10 bases lay between the germline ends. The CDR3 covers 15 residues. CDR3 nucleotides: TGTGCCAGCTCACCACGACAGGTCAGCTCCTACGAGCAGTACTTC. Its translation is CASSPRQVSSYEQYF.

On this clone: A read error may produce the germline difference seen at one junction end. The chain has TRBV30 and TRBJ2-7; possible D gene TRBD1, 5 bases. Germline assignment: CDR1 GTSNPN and CDR2 SVGIG (reference sequence). This CDR3 region has 13 residues. CDR3 region: CAWSPSMLTVESF. In DNA, the CDR3 is TGTGCCTGGAGTCCCAGTATGTTGACAGTCGAGAGCTTC.

The rearrangement links TRBV28 to TRBJ1-2; TRBD1 agrees at 7 bases. Germline assignment: CDR1 MDHEN and CDR2 SYDVKM. J was trimmed by 5 bases and V by 5 bases; bases with no gene match: 8. This CDR3 has 14 residues. CDR3 sequence reads: CASSLVRGIYGYTF. The CDR3 DNA follows: TGTGCCAGCAGTCTAGTCAGGGGGATTTATGGCTACACCTTC.

The V gene is TRBV7-2, the J gene TRBJ2-1, with TRBD2 matching 12 bases. This CDR3 region has 15 residues. The trim removed 5 bases at V and 5 bases at J, leaving 4 bases unmatched. Germline CDR1 reads SGHTA; CDR2 reads FQGNSA. CDR3 residues: CASSPRTSGNNEQFF. The CDR3 region has the DNA TGTGCCAGCAGCCCCCGGACTAGCGGGAACAATGAGCAGTTCTTC.